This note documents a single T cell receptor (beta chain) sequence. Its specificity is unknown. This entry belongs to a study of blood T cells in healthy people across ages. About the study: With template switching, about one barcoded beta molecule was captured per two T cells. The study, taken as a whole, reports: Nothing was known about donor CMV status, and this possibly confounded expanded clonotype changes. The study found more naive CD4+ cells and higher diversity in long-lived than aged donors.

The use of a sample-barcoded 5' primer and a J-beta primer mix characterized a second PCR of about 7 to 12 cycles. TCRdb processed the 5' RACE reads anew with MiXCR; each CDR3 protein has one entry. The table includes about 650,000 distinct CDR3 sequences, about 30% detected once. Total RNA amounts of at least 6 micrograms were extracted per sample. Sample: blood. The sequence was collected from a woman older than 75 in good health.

CDR3 residues: CASSLEGPYDTQYF. CDR3 nucleotide sequence: TGTGCCAGCAGCTTAGAAGGGCCCTATGATACGCAGTATTTT. The chain is built from TRBV7-2 and TRBJ2-3; D is uncertain. V lost 1 base and J lost 6, with 11 bases in between. CDR1 is SGHTA and CDR2 is FQGNSA in the germline V gene. This CDR3 has 14 amino acids.